The 32 T cell receptor beta chains presented below share a single source sample, sequenced in a study of blood T cell repertoires in COVID-19 (dated by TCRdb to 2020 to 2022). The library was made by the immunoSEQ multiplex PCR assay. TCRdb obtained this table from immuneACCESS and retained in-frame rearrangements with V and J assigned. These tables miss some clones; where compared with another copy, unresolved V genes account for less than half of the shortfall, and the remainder is unexplained. The sample has 95,000 to 120,000 clones on record, 85% to 90% of them singletons. The ten most abundant clones make up roughly 5% of the sample. The sample taken for sequencing was peripheral blood. These receptors were taken from a woman aged 55-75 years with COVID-19, enrolled during active disease.

The CDR3 loop is CASSPQGQGWYEQYF. CDR3 DNA: TGTGCCAGCAGCCCCCAAGGACAGGGATGGTACGAGCAGTACTTC. The chain is built from TRBV7-9 and TRBJ2-7; TRBD1 matches at 8 bases. V lost 5 bases, J lost 4 bases, and 10 bases stayed unmatched. Germline values: CDR1 SEHNR, CDR2 FQNEAQ (reference sequence). This CDR3 is built from 15 residues.

This clone has just one count. The rearrangement joins TRBV11-1 to TRBJ1-1; 12 nucleotides agree with TRBD1. CDR3 length equals 16 residues. The germline V gene encodes CDR1 SGHAT and CDR2 FQDESV (reference sequence). The V gene end was trimmed by 5 bases and the J gene end by 3 bases; junction bases not matched to a gene: 7. Here the CDR3 reads CASSPGTGGGYTEAFF. CDR3 sequence (DNA): TGTGCCAGCAGCCCAGGGACAGGGGGCGGGTACACTGAAGCTTTCTTT.

This sequence joins TRBV7-9 and TRBJ2-2, with 8 positions matching TRBD2. Trimming at V came to 7 bases and at J to 4 bases, leaving 11 bases not matched to a gene. Looked up from germline, CDR1 is SEHNR and CDR2 is FQNEAQ (reference sequence). The CDR3 is made up of 16 amino acids. In DNA form, the CDR3 reads TGTGCCAGCACTCCCCGGACTAGCTCACTCACCGGGGAGCTGTTTTTT. Protein sequence: CASTPRTSSLTGELFF.

The chain has TRBV5-1 and TRBJ2-1, with TRBD1 matching 12 bases. Trimming took 0 bases from V and 5 from J; bases not matched to a gene: 6. The CDR3 covers 17 residues. Germline CDR1 reads SGHRS; CDR2 reads YFSETQ. CDR3 coding DNA: TGCGCCAGCAGCTTGGTGGGGGACAGGGGGCCGGACAATGAGCAGTTCTTC. It is translated as CASSLVGDRGPDNEQFF.

The J gene is TRBJ1-5, the V gene TRBV2; D perhaps matches TRBD1 (6 bases). V was pared by 5 bases and J by 0 bases, with 17 bases between. The CDR3 consists of 17 residues. CDR1 and CDR2 (germline): SNHLY, FYNNEI. This chain's CDR3 is CASSSRGTLYSNQPQHF. The CDR3 nucleotides are TGTGCCAGCAGTAGCCGAGGGACACTTTATAGCAATCAGCCCCAGCATTTT. The whole variable domain, filled in from reference TRBV2 and TRBJ1-5, reads EPEVTQTPSHQVTQMGQEVILRCVPISNHLYFYWYRQILGQKVEFLVSFYNNEISEKSEIFDDQFSVERPDGSNFTLKIRSTKLEDSAMYFCASSSRGTLYSNQPQHFGDGTRLSIL.

The CDR3 spells CASSPGTGLADTQYF. The CDR3 DNA reads as TGTGCCAGCAGCCCCGGGACAGGGTTGGCAGATACGCAGTATTTT. The chain recombines TRBV5-5 with TRBJ2-3; TRBD1 matches 9 bases. Germline CDR1 and CDR2: SGHKS and YYEKEE (reference sequence). CDR3 length: 15 residues. V lost 4 bases and J lost 4; bases outside the gene matches: 7.

This clone came up once. V gene TRBV7-8 combines with J gene TRBJ2-7; D is perhaps TRBD2 (6 bases). This CDR3 region has 15 residues. In germline, CDR1 is SGHVS, CDR2 FQNEAQ. The V end lost 2 bases, the J end lost 9 bases, and 20 bases lay between the germline ends. The CDR3 coding sequence is TGTGCCAGCAGCTTACTGGTCCGGGAGCTAACGAGGCAGTACTTC. Its translation is CASSLLVRELTRQYF.

The chain links TRBV27 to TRBJ2-1; TRBD2 matches 12 bases. From germline, CDR1 is MNHEY and CDR2 SMNVEV (reference sequence). This CDR3 is 16 amino acids long. Trimming cost V 7 bases and J 8 bases; bases outside gene matches: 12. CDR3 sequence reads: CASTYGPLAGGYEQFF. In DNA form, the CDR3 reads TGTGCCAGCACCTACGGGCCTCTAGCGGGGGGGTATGAGCAGTTCTTC.

The J gene is TRBJ1-2, the V gene TRBV5-1; D is ambiguous. The CDR3 length is 17 residues. V lost 0 bases to trimming and J lost 2 bases, with 17 bases between them. Per the germline V gene, CDR1 is SGHRS and CDR2 is YFSETQ. CDR3 region: CASSLAVVQDANYGYTF. For the CDR3, the DNA is TGCGCCAGCAGCTTGGCCGTTGTCCAGGATGCCAACTATGGCTACACCTTC.

V and J are TRBV7-3 and TRBJ1-2; D is unclear. This CDR3 has 14 residues. CDR1 SGHTA and CDR2 FQGTGA come from the germline V gene. Trimming shortened V by 0 bases and J by 6 bases, and 11 bases separated the two germline ends. The CDR3 here is CASSLTGNGDGYTF. The CDR3 bases are TGTGCCAGCAGCTTAACGGGGAACGGGGATGGCTACACCTTC.

The CDR3 here is CASSYGARPTEAFF. CDR3 coding DNA: TGTGCCAGCAGTTATGGTGCCAGGCCCACTGAAGCTTTCTTT. This sequence joins TRBV6-6 and TRBJ1-1; D unresolved. V lost 3 bases, J lost 4 bases, and 12 bases lay in between. Germline V lookup: CDR1 MNHNY, CDR2 SVGAGI (reference sequence). The CDR3 is made up of 14 amino acids.

The rearrangement joins TRBV18 to TRBJ1-4; unclear D gene. Germline CDR1 KGHSH, CDR2 LQKENI. Trimming stripped 1 base from V and 3 bases from J, with 12 bases between. The CDR3 contains 16 residues. The CDR3 DNA reads as TGTGCCAGCTCACCACTAAAAGGGAGGGCTAATGAAAAACTGTTTTTT. It is translated as CASSPLKGRANEKLFF.

V gene TRBV11-2 combines with J gene TRBJ1-3; 8 nucleotides agree with TRBD1. With 8 bases clipped from V and 3 bases from J, the junction kept 6 bases outside the gene matches. The CDR3 runs to 14 residues. Germline V gene sequence: CDR1 SGHAT, CDR2 FQNNGV. The CDR3 DNA is TGTGCCAGCTCAAGGACAGGGTTTGGAAACACCATATATTTT. This translates into CASSRTGFGNTIYF. Using reference TRBV11-2 and TRBJ1-3 for the parts outside the CDR3, the full variable domain is EAGVAQSPRYKIIEKRQSVAFWCNPISGHATLYWYQQILGQGPKLLIQFQNNGVVDDSQLPKDRFSAERLKGVDSTLKIQPAKLEDSAVYLCASSRTGFGNTIYFGEGSWLTVV.

The chain combines TRBV7-2 with TRBJ1-1; TRBD1 matches 7 bases. After removal of 1 base from V and 8 bases from J, the junction contained 4 bases not matched to a gene. The CDR3 is 13 amino acids. Germline V gene sequence: CDR1 SGHTA, CDR2 FQGNSA. CDR3 bases: TGTGCCAGCAGCTTAGTTGGGACAGAGGAAGCTTTCTTT. Its protein product is CASSLVGTEEAFF.

In its sample, this clone was seen a few times. CDR3: CASSSPGAGYEQYF. CDR3 nucleotide sequence: TGTGCCAGCAGTTCCCCGGGAGCCGGGTACGAGCAGTACTTC. The chain couples TRBV27 to TRBJ2-7, with D maybe TRBD2 (6 bases). Trimming took 4 bases from V and 4 from J, leaving 14 bases between them. CDR3 size: 14 residues. CDR1 and CDR2 (germline): MNHEY, SMNVEV (reference sequence).

The chain joins TRBV3-1 (or the pseudogene TRBV3-2) to TRBJ2-5, with 11 nucleotides matching TRBD2. The CDR3 length is 18 residues. V gave up 2 bases and J gave up 3 bases; unmatched junction bases: 11. Germline V gene data show CDR1 as LGHDT and CDR2 as YNNKEL (reference sequence). The CDR3, as DNA: TGTGCCAGCAGCCAACCCTTCTCCGGGACTAGCGGAAAAGAGACCCAGTACTTC. Protein product: CASSQPFSGTSGKETQYF.

The rearrangement links TRBV11-2 to TRBJ2-2, with TRBD2 matching over 9 bases. V shed 4 bases and J 7 bases; nucleotides not matched to a gene: 10. This CDR3 comprises 16 residues. CDR1 and CDR2 from the germline V gene are SGHAT and FQNNGV. CDR3 region: CASSSGLATLGGELFF. As DNA, the CDR3 is TGTGCCAGCAGCTCGGGACTAGCAACCCTGGGCGGGGAGCTGTTTTTT.

This clone has only one observation. J is TRBJ2-1 and V is TRBV9, with D tentatively TRBD2 (6 bases). Germline V gene sequence: CDR1 SGDLS, CDR2 YYNGEE. V dropped 2 bases and J dropped 3 bases, with 15 bases sitting between them. CDR3 size: 16 residues. CDR3 amino acids: CASSVGGRGLYNEQFF. The CDR3 DNA is TGTGCCAGCAGCGTCGGGGGAAGGGGCCTCTACAATGAGCAGTTCTTC.

V usage is TRBV23-1 and J usage is TRBJ2-3; TRBD1 aligns across 7 bases. TRBV23-1 is recorded as an ORF, its role being uncertain. Germline trimming cut 2 bases from V and 2 bases from J; bases unmatched to any gene: 7. The CDR3 contains 16 residues. DNA of the CDR3: TGCGCCAGCAGTCAACGGGACAGCAGAAACACAGATACGCAGTATTTT. Protein product: CASSQRDSRNTDTQYF.

This chain uses TRBV6-5 with TRBJ1-1; weak D call: TRBD1 (5 bases). The ends were cut back, 4 bases at V and 2 bases at J, with 11 bases in the middle. CDR3 size: 14 residues. Per germline, CDR1 MNHEY and CDR2 SVGAGI. The CDR3 nucleotides are TGTGCCAGCAGTTTGTACAGGACCAACACTGAAGCTTTCTTT. Translating gives CASSLYRTNTEAFF.

V gene TRBV6-4 combines with J gene TRBJ1-5; 12 bases line up with TRBD1. Germline V gives CDR1 MRHNA, CDR2 SNTAGT. The CDR3 totals 15 residues. V lost 9 bases to trimming and J lost 7 bases; unmatched junction nucleotides: 10. CDR3: CARETGTGGVQPQHF. Here the CDR3 DNA reads TGTGCCAGAGAAACCGGGACAGGGGGCGTCCAGCCCCAGCATTTT.

The chain employs TRBV9 and TRBJ2-3; the D gene is possibly TRBD2 (5 bases). CDR1 is SGDLS, CDR2 YYNGEE, per germline. Trimming took off 2 bases at V and 5 bases at J, with 15 bases between the two ends. The CDR3 consists of 15 residues. CDR3 amino acids: CASSVGLEGEDTQYF. The CDR3 DNA reads TGTGCCAGCAGCGTCGGACTCGAGGGCGAAGATACGCAGTATTTT.

The chain carries TRBV19 and TRBJ2-7; the D is unclear. The V end lost 5 bases, the J end lost 3 bases, and 14 bases lay between the germline ends. This CDR3 spans 14 amino acids. CDR1 and CDR2 (germline): LNHDA, SQIVND (reference sequence). The CDR3 DNA sequence: TGTGCCAGTAGTGTCCCCGGGTTAGACTACGAGCAGTACTTC. Encoded protein: CASSVPGLDYEQYF.

V usage is TRBV25-1 and J usage is TRBJ1-6, with TRBD1 as a possible D gene (6 bases). The CDR3 extends over 15 amino acids. Trimming left V 3 bases short and J 7 bases short, with 13 bases between. Per the germline V gene, CDR1 is MGHDK and CDR2 is SYGVNS. For the CDR3, the DNA is TGTGCCAGCAGTGAGAAGGGAACAGGGAATTCACCCCTCCACTTT. This gives the protein CASSEKGTGNSPLHF.

V gene TRBV10-3 combines with J gene TRBJ2-3; D is unresolved. Trimming took 2 bases from V and 6 from J, leaving 6 bases between them. Germline V lookup: CDR1 ENHRY, CDR2 SYGVKD. This CDR3 comprises 12 residues. This CDR3 is CAISEGRDTQYF. CDR3 nucleotides: TGTGCCATCAGTGAGGGCAGGGATACGCAGTATTTT.

This chain joins TRBV5-1 and TRBJ2-3, with D perhaps matching TRBD1 (6 bases). Germline CDR1 SGHRS, CDR2 YFSETQ. This CDR3 contains 15 residues. Between the trimmed V and J ends, which lost 2 bases and 0 bases, there was a span of 10 bases. Written as DNA, the CDR3 is TGCGCCAGCAGCTTACGGGACATGAGCACAGATACGCAGTATTTT. Its protein product is CASSLRDMSTDTQYF.

The chain recombines TRBV19 with TRBJ1-2; possible D gene TRBD1, 6 bases. The V end lost 3 bases, the J end lost 1 base, and 12 bases lay between the germline ends. CDR1 and CDR2 from the germline V gene are LNHDA and SQIVND (reference sequence). The CDR3 length is 15 residues. In DNA, the CDR3 is TGTGCCAGTAGTATCAGAGGGGGAGATAACTATGGCTACACCTTC. This gives the protein CASSIRGGDNYGYTF.

The chain has TRBV6-2 or TRBV6-3 and TRBJ2-7; 10 nucleotides align to TRBD2. This CDR3 has 14 residues. The junction had 9 bases not matched to a gene; V was cut back by 7 bases and J by 6 bases. Germline values: CDR1 MNHEY, CDR2 SVGEGT. The CDR3 spells CASTPSGGALEQYF. Written as DNA, the CDR3 is TGTGCCAGCACCCCCAGCGGGGGGGCTCTCGAGCAGTACTTC.

Details on this clone: At one end the junction does not follow the germline gene, possibly because of a read error. CDR3 DNA sequence: TGTGCCAGTAGCGTGACAGGGAACCCCGGGGAGCTGTTTTTT. Residues: CASSVTGNPGELFF. The chain joins TRBV19 to TRBJ2-2; 7 bases are shared with TRBD1. The CDR3 spans 14 residues. The germline CDR1 and CDR2 sequences are LNHDA and SQIVND (reference sequence).

V usage is TRBV5-1 and J usage is TRBJ2-7; TRBD1 matches at 9 bases. CDR1 and CDR2 from the germline V gene are SGHRS and YFSETQ. With V trimmed by 4 bases and J by 6 bases, 11 bases remained unmatched. CDR3 size: 15 residues. CDR3 loop: CASSLVGQGPSEQYF. CDR3 DNA: TGCGCCAGCAGCCTCGTGGGACAGGGACCCTCCGAGCAGTACTTC.

CDR3 protein: CASSPDRAQETQYF. DNA for the CDR3: TGTGCCAGCAGTCCGGACAGGGCTCAAGAGACCCAGTACTTC. This chain connects TRBV6-5 to TRBJ2-5, with 8 bases that match TRBD1. The germline gives CDR1 MNHEY, CDR2 SVGAGI. This CDR3 is 14 amino acids long. Trimming removed 5 bases from V and 2 bases from J; junction bases left unmatched: 4.

This clone ranks as medium-sized. The J gene is TRBJ2-7, the V gene TRBV7-8, with D possibly TRBD1 on 6 matching bases. V was shortened by 5 bases and J by 1 base, with 18 bases between the two germline ends. Germline CDR1 is SGHVS and CDR2 is FQNEAQ. The length of the CDR3 is 16 residues. CDR3 sequence (DNA): TGTGCCAGCAGCGGGGTCAGGGGATATGCGTCCTACGAGCAGTACTTC. Protein product: CASSGVRGYASYEQYF.